The 19 T cell receptor beta chains presented below share a single source sample, sequenced in a study of T-cell reconstitution after alpha-beta-depleted transplantation in children (dated by TCRdb to 2016 to 2017). Libraries were made using PCR. The data were produced on an Illumina HiSeq 2500. TCR libraries were prepared with molecular barcoding, using unique molecular identifiers to normalize TCRbeta repertoire quantification. TCRdb handled the public reads itself, with Q25 trimming in fastp and clone calling in MiXCR, and kept productive beta chains. Rows are unified per CDR3 protein, each entry keeping the most common DNA and genes. The sample table shows 250,000 to 300,000 distinct CDR3 sequences, and 10% are seen once. The ten largest clones add up to roughly 7% of the sample. The intended sense of this specimen's treatment or condition label: allogeneic hematopoietic cell transplantation with graft depleted of TCRalphabeta T cells and CD19 B cells.

Sequencing used PBMCs, obtained before TCRalphabeta/CD19-depleted stem cell transplant. These receptor sequences come from a boy younger than two with acute myeloid leukemia, due to receive a stem cell transplant.

Ten or more counts support this clonotype. In DNA, the CDR3 is TGCGCCAGCAGTGTCTTCGTGACTCCCGCAGATACGCAGTATTTT. Translated, it gives CASSVFVTPADTQYF. The chain is built from TRBV10-2 and TRBJ2-3; D remains ambiguous. Germline values: CDR1 WSHSY, CDR2 SAAADI. CDR3 length: 15 amino acids. Trimming left V 4 bases short and J 4 bases short, with 15 bases between.

The chain joins TRBV15 to TRBJ2-5, with D perhaps TRBD1 or TRBD2 (6 bases each). CDR3 length: 13 residues. Germline V gene lookup returns CDR1 LNHNV and CDR2 YYDKDF (reference sequence). V gave up 7 bases and J gave up 5 bases, with 14 bases separating them. The CDR3 region has the DNA TGTGCCACCAACGGAGGAGGGGGGGAGACCCAGTACTTC. Translating gives CATNGGGGETQYF.

This clonotype was observed many times. The chain joins TRBV4-2 to TRBJ1-5; D is unclear. Trimming took off 0 bases at V and 7 bases at J, with 16 bases between the two ends. This CDR3 has 16 amino acids. Per germline, CDR1 LGHNA and CDR2 YNFKEQ. The CDR3 DNA sequence: TGTGCCAGCAGCCAAGAAAGTTCCGGGCTCGGGCAGCCCCAGCATTTT. Its translation: CASSQESSGLGQPQHF.

The J gene is TRBJ2-2, the V gene TRBV4-3; 8 nucleotides align to TRBD2. CDR1 LGHNA and CDR2 YSLEER come from the germline V gene. This CDR3 is 20 amino acids long. J was trimmed by 6 bases and V by 1 base; bases with no gene match: 19. DNA of the CDR3: TGCGCCAGCAGCCAAGTTATCGCGACTAGCGAGATGGGGGCACCCGGGGAGCTGTTTTTT. Protein: CASSQVIATSEMGAPGELFF.

This clonotype was recorded many times. V is TRBV7-2 and J is TRBJ1-5; TRBD1 matches at 7 bases. The CDR3 runs to 14 residues. Germline CDR1 SGHTA, CDR2 FQGNSA. After removal of 1 base from V and 5 bases from J, the junction contained 2 bases not matched to a gene. In nucleotides, the CDR3 is TGTGCCAGCAGCTTAGACAGGGGTGATCAGCCCCAGCATTTT. Encoded protein: CASSLDRGDQPQHF.

Ten or more counts support this clonotype. The chain joins TRBV15 to TRBJ2-7; D possibly uses TRBD1 or TRBD2 (5 bases each). Between the trimmed V and J ends, which lost 0 bases and 3 bases, there was a span of 12 bases. The CDR3 runs 15 residues. Germline assignment: CDR1 LNHNV and CDR2 YYDKDF (reference sequence). The CDR3: CATSRDTGLIYEQYF. The CDR3 DNA follows: TGTGCCACCAGCAGAGACACGGGGCTTATCTACGAGCAGTACTTC.

This clonotype was found a few times. The rearrangement joins TRBV13 to TRBJ1-1; 7 bases fit TRBD1. The junction had 9 bases not matched to a gene; V was cut back by 5 bases and J by 0 bases. CDR3 length equals 16 residues. CDR1 PRHDT and CDR2 FYEKMQ come from the germline V gene (reference sequence). The CDR3 nucleotides are TGTGCCAGCAGCCTTGGACAGGTGATCATGAACACTGAAGCTTTCTTT. It specifies CASSLGQVIMNTEAFF.

There are many counts of this clonotype. The chain joins TRBV5-6 to TRBJ2-1; D call uncertain. Germline CDR1 SGHDT, CDR2 YYEEEE. CDR3 length: 12 residues. The ends were cut back, 2 bases at V and 6 bases at J, with 6 bases in the middle. The CDR3, as DNA: TGTGCCAGCAGCTTATGGGTCAATGAGCAGTTCTTC. It is translated as CASSLWVNEQFF.

This clonotype was counted a few times. The V call is TRBV10-3, the J call TRBJ2-7; TRBD1 matches at 8 bases. The CDR3 runs to 15 residues. Germline V gene data show CDR1 as ENHRY and CDR2 as SYGVKD. J lost 3 bases, V lost 4 bases, and 8 bases had no gene match. This CDR3 is CAISGRQGLIYEQYF. The CDR3 DNA sequence: TGTGCCATCAGTGGGCGACAGGGGCTAATCTACGAGCAGTACTTC.

The CDR3 protein is CSALPQGDGYGYTF. CDR3 nucleotide sequence: TGCAGCGCGCTACCCCAGGGGGACGGCTATGGCTACACCTTC. The chain employs TRBV29-1 and TRBJ1-2; 7 bases line up with TRBD1. V shed 7 bases and J 4 bases; nucleotides not matched to a gene: 12. CDR3 length equals 14 residues. CDR1 is SQVTM and CDR2 is ANQGSEA in the germline V gene.

This clonotype was found many times. V gene TRBV18 combines with J gene TRBJ2-7, with a tentative D call TRBD2 (5 bases). V dropped 0 bases and J dropped 5 bases, with 11 bases sitting between them. This CDR3 region has 14 residues. Germline V gives CDR1 KGHSH, CDR2 LQKENI. CDR3 amino acids: CASSPPTGINEQYF. The CDR3 nucleotides are TGTGCCAGCTCACCACCGACCGGGATCAACGAGCAGTACTTC.

Comment on this clonotype: A clone one base away is much larger, so this may be a read error. The chain employs TRBV6-5 and TRBJ2-1; D not certain. Germline CDR1 MNHEY, CDR2 SVGAGI. This CDR3 has 15 amino acids. In DNA form, the CDR3 reads TGTGCCAGCAGATACTTGGGCGACTCCTACAATGAGCAGTTCTTC. Translating it yields CASRYLGDSYNEQFF.

On this clonotype: A much larger clone is a single base away; this may be a read error. This chain uses TRBV5-1 with TRBJ2-1, with no clear D. The germline V gene has CDR1 SGHRS and CDR2 YFSETQ. V lost 2 bases and J 5 bases, leaving 5 bases between the germline ends. CDR3 length: 12 amino acids. The CDR3 loop reads CASSFWDNEQFF. CDR3 sequence (DNA): TGCGCCAGCAGCTTCTGGGACAATGAGCAGTTCTTC.

This clonotype was found many times. The V gene is TRBV6-5, the J gene TRBJ2-1; the match to TRBD1 covers 8 bases. Germline V lookup: CDR1 MNHEY, CDR2 SVGAGI. V shed 6 bases and J 7 bases; nucleotides not matched to a gene: 11. The CDR3 runs 15 residues. CDR3 bases: TGTGCCAGCAGCTCCTCCGGGTACAGGGGGAATGAGCAGTTCTTC. Translation gives CASSSSGYRGNEQFF.

There are many counts of this clonotype. The chain recombines TRBV28 with TRBJ2-1, with unresolved D. Germline V gene data show CDR1 as MDHEN and CDR2 as SYDVKM. The V and J ends lost 5 bases and 3 bases respectively, with 11 bases between them. The CDR3 consists of 14 residues. CDR3 nucleotides: TGTGCCAGCAGTAGACTTGCCCGCTACAATGAGCAGTTCTTC. Its translation is CASSRLARYNEQFF.

This clonotype was found many times. The chain employs TRBV20-1 and TRBJ2-3; TRBD2 agrees at 8 bases. CDR1 DFQATT and CDR2 SNEGSKA come from the germline V gene (reference sequence). There are 15 residues in the CDR3. Trimming at V came to 3 bases and at J to 4 bases, leaving 9 bases not matched to a gene. The CDR3: CSARDSGKGADTQYF. CDR3 sequence (DNA): TGCAGTGCTAGGGATAGCGGGAAAGGGGCAGATACGCAGTATTTT.

Concerning this clonotype: A clone one base away is much larger, so this may be a read error. This chain connects TRBV29-1 to TRBJ2-7, with 7 bases aligning to TRBD1. V lost 4 bases and J lost 3; bases outside the gene matches: 9. Germline CDR1 SQVTM, CDR2 ANQGSEA. The CDR3 covers 14 residues. The CDR3 protein is CSVAWTGTNYEQYF. The CDR3 DNA reads TGCAGCGTTGCCTGGACAGGAACGAACTACGAGCAGTACTTC.

This clonotype was seen many times. This chain joins TRBV4-3 and TRBJ2-2; 10 bases map to TRBD1. The length of the CDR3 is 15 residues. J lost 4 bases, V lost 4 bases, and 3 bases had no gene match. Germline CDR1 reads LGHNA; CDR2 reads YSLEER. The CDR3, as DNA: TGCGCCAGCAGCCGCCGGGACAGGGGCACCGGGGAGCTGTTTTTT. This sequence encodes CASSRRDRGTGELFF.

This clonotype was detected ten times or more. The V and J genes are TRBV5-6 and TRBJ1-2; 7 bases line up with TRBD1. Germline loops: CDR1 SGHDT, CDR2 YYEEEE. The trim removed 6 bases at V and 4 bases at J, leaving 9 bases unmatched. This CDR3 has 14 amino acids. CDR3 nucleotide sequence: TGTGCCAGCACCGCGACAGGGAGGCGCTATGGCTACACCTTC. This sequence encodes CASTATGRRYGYTF.